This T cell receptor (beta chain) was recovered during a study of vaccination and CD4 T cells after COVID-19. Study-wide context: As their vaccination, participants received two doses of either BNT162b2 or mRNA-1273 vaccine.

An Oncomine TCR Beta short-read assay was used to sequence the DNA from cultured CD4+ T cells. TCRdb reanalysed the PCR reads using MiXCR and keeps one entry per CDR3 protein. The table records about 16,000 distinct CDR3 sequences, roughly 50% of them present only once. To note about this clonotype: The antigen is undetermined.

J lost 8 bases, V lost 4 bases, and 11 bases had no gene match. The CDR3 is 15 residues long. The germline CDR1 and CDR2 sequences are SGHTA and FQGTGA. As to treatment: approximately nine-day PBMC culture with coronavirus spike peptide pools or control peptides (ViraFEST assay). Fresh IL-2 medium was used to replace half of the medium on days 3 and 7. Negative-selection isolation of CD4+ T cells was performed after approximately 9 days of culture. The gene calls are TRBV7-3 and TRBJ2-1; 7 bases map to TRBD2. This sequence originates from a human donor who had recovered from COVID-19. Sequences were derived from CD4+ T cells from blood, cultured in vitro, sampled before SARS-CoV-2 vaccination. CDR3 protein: CASSSTSLGFDEQFF. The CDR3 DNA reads TGTGCCAGCAGCTCGACTAGCTTGGGATTTGATGAGCAGTTCTTC.